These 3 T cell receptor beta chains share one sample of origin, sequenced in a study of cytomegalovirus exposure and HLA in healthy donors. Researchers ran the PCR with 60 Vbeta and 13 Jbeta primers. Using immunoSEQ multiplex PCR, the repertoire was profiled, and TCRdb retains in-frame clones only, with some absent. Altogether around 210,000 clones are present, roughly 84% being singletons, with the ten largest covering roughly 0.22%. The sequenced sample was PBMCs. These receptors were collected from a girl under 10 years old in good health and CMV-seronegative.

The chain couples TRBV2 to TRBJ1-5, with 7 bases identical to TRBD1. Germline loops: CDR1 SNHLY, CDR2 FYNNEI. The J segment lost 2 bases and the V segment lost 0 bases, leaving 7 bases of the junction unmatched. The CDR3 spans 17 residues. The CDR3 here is CASSEAAGGEGNQPQHF. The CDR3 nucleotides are TGTGCCAGCAGTGAAGCGGCAGGGGGTGAAGGCAATCAGCCCCAGCATTTT. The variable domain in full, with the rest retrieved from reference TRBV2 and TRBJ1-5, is EPEVTQTPSHQVTQMGQEVILRCVPISNHLYFYWYRQILGQKVEFLVSFYNNEISEKSEIFDDQFSVERPDGSNFTLKIRSTKLEDSAMYFCASSEAAGGEGNQPQHFGDGTRLSIL.

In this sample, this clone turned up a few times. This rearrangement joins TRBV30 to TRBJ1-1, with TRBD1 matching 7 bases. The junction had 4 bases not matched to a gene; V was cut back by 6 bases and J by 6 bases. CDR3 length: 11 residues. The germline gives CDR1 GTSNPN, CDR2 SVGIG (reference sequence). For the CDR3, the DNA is TGTGCCTGCCTCAGGGGGTCTGAAGCTTTCTTT. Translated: CACLRGSEAFF.

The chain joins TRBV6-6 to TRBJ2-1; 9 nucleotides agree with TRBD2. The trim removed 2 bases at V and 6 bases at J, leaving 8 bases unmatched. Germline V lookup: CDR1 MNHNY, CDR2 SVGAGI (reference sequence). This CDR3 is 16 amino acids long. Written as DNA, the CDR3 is TGTGCCAGCAGTTACAGCTTGACTAGCGGCCCCAATGAGCAGTTCTTC. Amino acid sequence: CASSYSLTSGPNEQFF.